This is a list of T cell receptor beta chains from one sample in a study of T cell responses to AZD1222 COVID-19 vaccine. Sequenced by immunoSEQ multiplex PCR; TCRdb stores in-frame clones only, minus some. The table lists 100,000 to 130,000 clones, roughly nine tenths of them singletons. Sequencing used peripheral blood, obtained 28 days after the second AZD1222 dose. The source of these receptors is an adult who received the AZD1222 COVID-19 vaccine. The CDR3 runs from the conserved cysteine through the conserved F or W. A D gene is named only where the DNA matches it firmly. Rows give clone size only sometimes, using once, few, many, or a class for an expanded clone.

cdr3_length	d_call	v_call	j_call	clone_size	cdr3_aa	cdr3_nt
13	.	TRBV29-1	TRBJ2-1	.	CSVLTSASNEQFF	TGCAGCGTCCTCACATCGGCTAGCAATGAGCAGTTCTTC
14	.	TRBV29-1	TRBJ1-2	.	CSAEEGESSRGYTF	TGCAGCGCCGAAGAGGGGGAATCCTCCCGGGGCTACACCTTC
15	.	TRBV27	TRBJ1-2	.	CASSLSLSGNYGYTF	TGTGCCAGCAGTTTATCGTTGTCGGGAAACTATGGCTACACCTTC
13	.	TRBV7-8	TRBJ1-1	.	CASSLWAGTEAFF	TGTGCCAGCAGCTTGTGGGCGGGCACTGAAGCTTTCTTT
14	.	TRBV24-1	TRBJ2-2	.	CATSDLRGTGELFF	TGTGCCACCAGTGATTTAAGGGGAACCGGGGAGCTGTTTTTT
13	TRBD1	TRBV10-2	TRBJ2-7	.	CASREGTDYEQYF	TGCGCCAGCAGGGAAGGGACAGACTACGAGCAGTACTTC
14	.	TRBV6-1	TRBJ1-1	few	CASSETQGGSEAFF	TGTGCCAGCAGTGAAACACAGGGAGGGTCTGAAGCTTTCTTT
14	.	TRBV28	TRBJ2-5	.	CASSPFRVVETQYF	TGTGCCAGCAGCCCCTTTCGAGTTGTAGAGACCCAGTACTTC
14	TRBD1	TRBV9	TRBJ2-7	.	CASSPGQATYEQYF	TGTGCCAGCAGCCCTGGACAGGCGACCTACGAGCAGTACTTC
15	.	TRBV6-5	TRBJ1-3	.	CASSYSSDRGNTIYF	TGTGCCAGCAGTTACTCATCGGACAGAGGAAACACCATATATTTT
15	TRBD2	TRBV11-2	TRBJ2-3	few	CASSLSLLAGYTQYF	TGTGCCAGCAGCCTATCCCTACTAGCGGGGTATACGCAGTATTTT
13	.	TRBV25-1	TRBJ1-1	.	CATRRGSNTEAFF	TGTGCCACCAGAAGGGGTTCGAACACTGAAGCTTTCTTT
13	.	TRBV19	TRBJ1-2	.	CASSIGSLYGYTF	TGTGCCAGTAGCATCGGGTCCCTGTATGGCTACACCTTC
12	.	TRBV30	TRBJ1-5	.	CAWSFRDQPQHF	TGTGCCTGGAGTTTCAGAGATCAGCCCCAGCATTTT
16	.	TRBV15	TRBJ1-2	.	CATSRDPGGGFYGYTF	TGTGCCACCAGCAGAGACCCAGGAGGAGGTTTCTATGGCTACACCTTC
14	TRBD1	TRBV19	TRBJ1-2	.	CASRAGGSLYGYTF	TGTGCCAGTAGAGCAGGGGGGTCCCTATATGGCTACACCTTC
15	TRBD1	TRBV9	TRBJ2-1	few	CASSAGQGSYNEQFF	TGTGCCAGCAGCGCGGGACAGGGCTCCTACAATGAGCAGTTCTTC
15	TRBD2	TRBV5-1	TRBJ2-2	.	CASSQTSGATGELFF	TGCGCCAGCAGCCAGACTAGCGGGGCCACCGGGGAGCTGTTTTTT
15	.	TRBV15	TRBJ2-2	.	CATSRTLSNTGELFF	TGTGCCACCAGCCGCACGCTCTCGAACACCGGGGAGCTGTTTTTT
14	TRBD1	TRBV27	TRBJ2-7	.	CASSLGQGAREQYF	TGTGCCAGCAGTTTAGGGCAGGGGGCGAGGGAGCAGTACTTC
16	.	TRBV19	TRBJ1-6	.	CASSIGQVNLYSPLHF	TGTGCCAGTAGTATAGGACAGGTTAATTTATATTCACCCCTCCACTTT
16	.	TRBV28	TRBJ1-2	.	CASSLGGLGADYGYTF	TGTGCCAGCAGTTTGGGGGGGCTCGGGGCGGACTATGGCTACACCTTC
14	TRBD1	TRBV7-9	TRBJ2-7	.	CASSLGTGRYEQYF	TGTGCCAGCAGCTTAGGGACAGGGCGTTACGAGCAGTACTTC
15	.	TRBV11-2	TRBJ1-4	.	CASSLALYRNEKLFF	TGTGCCAGCAGCCTGGCGCTATATCGAAATGAAAAACTGTTTTTT
12	TRBD1	TRBV11-3	TRBJ1-4	once	CASSASGGALFF	TGTGCCAGCAGCGCCTCAGGGGGAGCGCTGTTTTTT
15	.	TRBV7-9	TRBJ2-2	.	CASRRQEANTGELFF	TGTGCCAGCAGACGCCAGGAAGCGAACACCGGGGAGCTGTTTTTT
14	TRBD1	TRBV29-1	TRBJ2-5	.	CSARIGTAKETQYF	TGCAGCGCCCGAATCGGGACAGCGAAAGAGACCCAGTACTTC
14	TRBD1	TRBV19	TRBJ2-7	.	CATGQGQGIYEQYF	TGTGCCACAGGGCAGGGACAGGGTATCTACGAGCAGTACTTC
14	.	TRBV6-5	TRBJ1-2	few	CASREQGRDYGYTF	TGTGCCAGCAGGGAGCAGGGAAGAGACTATGGCTACACCTTC
15	TRBD1	TRBV18	TRBJ1-3	.	CASSPQGGSGNTIYF	TGTGCCAGCTCACCTCAGGGGGGCTCTGGAAACACCATATATTTT
14	TRBD1	TRBV5-1	TRBJ2-7	once	CASRRTQGAYEQYF	TGCGCCAGCAGAAGGACTCAGGGGGCCTACGAGCAGTACTTC
18	TRBD2	TRBV7-3	TRBJ2-3	.	CASSPGTSGYPSTDTQYF	TGTGCCAGCAGCCCTGGGACTAGCGGGTACCCTAGCACAGATACGCAGTATTTT
18	TRBD1	TRBV10-3	TRBJ1-5	.	CAISEPGPGTGGNQPQHF	TGTGCCATCAGTGAACCAGGTCCCGGGACAGGGGGCAATCAGCCCCAGCATTTT
16	TRBD2	TRBV10-3	TRBJ2-3	.	CAISEERGAYTDTQYF	TGTGCCATCAGTGAAGAGCGGGGGGCCTACACAGATACGCAGTATTTT
16	.	TRBV28	TRBJ1-2	.	CASSRDSRPQLYGYTF	TGTGCCAGCAGTCGGGACTCCCGACCCCAACTGTATGGCTACACCTTC
15	.	TRBV4-3	TRBJ2-1	.	CASSQEIAQSNEQFF	TGCGCCAGCAGCCAAGAAATAGCCCAGTCCAATGAGCAGTTCTTC
14	TRBD1	TRBV5-8	TRBJ1-1	.	CASSLVRGPGEAFF	TGTGCCAGCAGCTTGGTGAGGGGGCCGGGTGAAGCTTTCTTT
12	.	TRBV4-1	TRBJ2-7	.	CASSHPLGEQYF	TGCGCCAGCAGCCATCCGCTGGGGGAGCAGTACTTC
13	.	TRBV7-7	TRBJ1-3	.	CASSLGVGNTIYF	TGTGCTAGCAGCTTAGGAGTAGGAAACACCATATATTTT
13	.	TRBV28	TRBJ2-7	.	CASSLNRPYEQYF	TGTGCCAGCAGTTTAAACAGACCTTACGAGCAGTACTTC
16	.	TRBV5-1	TRBJ2-3	few	CASSRLGHRDTDTQYF	TGCGCCAGCAGCCGTCTGGGGCACCGCGACACAGATACGCAGTATTTT
17	.	TRBV14	TRBJ1-1	.	CASSQAWGIGLNTEAFF	TGTGCCAGCAGCCAAGCGTGGGGGATCGGGTTGAACACTGAAGCTTTCTTT
17	.	TRBV5-1	TRBJ2-7	.	CASSFPGTPLDPYEQYF	TGCGCCAGCAGCTTCCCCGGGACTCCCCTAGACCCTTACGAGCAGTACTTC
13	.	TRBV6-5	TRBJ1-5	.	CASSYSLNQPQHF	TGTGCCAGCAGTTACTCCCTGAATCAGCCCCAGCATTTT
14	.	TRBV7-9	TRBJ2-2	.	CASSFRGNTGELFF	TGTGCCAGCAGCTTCCGGGGTAACACCGGGGAGCTGTTTTTT
15	.	TRBV5-4	TRBJ1-3	.	CASSPSLNSGNTIYF	TGTGCCAGCAGCCCGTCACTCAACTCTGGAAACACCATATATTTT
13	TRBD1	TRBV29-1	TRBJ2-1	.	CSVGGQEYNEQFF	TGCAGCGTTGGCGGACAGGAGTACAATGAGCAGTTCTTC
18	TRBD1	TRBV7-9	TRBJ2-5	once	CASSKSGDRGRLTETQYF	TGTGCCAGCAGCAAAAGCGGGGACAGGGGGCGCCTTACGGAGACCCAGTACTTC
14	.	TRBV7-9	TRBJ2-7	.	CASSPGTFSYEQYF	TGTGCCAGCAGCCCAGGGACATTTTCCTACGAGCAGTACTTC